This entry lists 10 T cell receptor beta chains sequenced from one sample in a study of control samples from healthy donors and cancer patients. The protocol was immunoSEQ multiplex PCR, while the TCRdb copy is restricted to in-frame clones and leaves out a portion. Seen here are about 42,000 clones, less than 85% observed once, and the top ten hold less than 55%. Sequencing was carried out using blood. These receptors were obtained from a man in his 60s in good health.

This clone came up a few times. V is TRBV5-4 and J is TRBJ1-2; D ambiguous. The CDR3 covers 12 residues. Germline V gene data show CDR1 as SGHNT and CDR2 as YYREEE (reference sequence). Trimming shortened V by 4 bases and J by 4 bases, and 8 bases separated the two germline ends. The CDR3 DNA sequence: TGTGCCAGCAGCCCCTCGGGCTATGGCTACACCTTC. Translated: CASSPSGYGYTF.

The V and J genes are TRBV18 and TRBJ2-1, with 7 bases fitting TRBD1. V lost 5 bases and J lost 7; bases outside the gene matches: 14. The germline CDR1 and CDR2 sequences are KGHSH and LQKENI. CDR3 size: 16 residues. The CDR3: CASSAVSEQGLNEQFF. CDR3 sequence (DNA): TGTGCCAGCTCAGCAGTATCCGAACAGGGGTTGAATGAGCAGTTCTTC.

This chain joins TRBV2 and TRBJ1-3; D not certain. Trimming left V 6 bases short and J 2 bases short, with 17 bases between. The CDR3 totals 16 residues. Germline values: CDR1 SNHLY, CDR2 FYNNEI. CDR3 nucleotides: TGTGCCAGCAGCAATCCCGGGGATGGGGCTGGAAACACCATATATTTT. Translation: CASSNPGDGAGNTIYF.

The V call is TRBV15, the J call TRBJ2-7; tentative D call: TRBD2 (5 bases). CDR1 is LNHNV and CDR2 is YYDKDF in the germline V gene (reference sequence). Trimming cost V 3 bases and J 1 base, with 13 bases left between them. The CDR3 loop spans 15 amino acids. The CDR3 region is CATSSPEGISYEQYF. As DNA, the CDR3 is TGTGCCACCAGCAGTCCCGAGGGTATTTCCTACGAGCAGTACTTC.

This chain joins TRBV9 and TRBJ1-5, with D uncertain. V was shortened by 4 bases and J by 2 bases, with 10 bases between the two germline ends. From germline, CDR1 is SGDLS and CDR2 YYNGEE. This CDR3 is built from 14 residues. The CDR3 region is CASSRTGGNQPQHF. Written as DNA, the CDR3 is TGTGCCAGCAGCAGGACCGGCGGCAATCAGCCCCAGCATTTT.

The chain is built from TRBV9 and TRBJ2-3, with 8 bases identical to TRBD1. This CDR3 spans 16 amino acids. Germline trimming cut 0 bases from V and 3 bases from J; bases unmatched to any gene: 6. Germline CDR1 is SGDLS and CDR2 is YYNGEE. CDR3: CASSVAPRGQTDTQYF. In DNA, the CDR3 is TGTGCCAGCAGCGTAGCCCCCAGGGGGCAGACAGATACGCAGTATTTT.

CDR3 loop: CASSSPGGASYEQYF. CDR3 in DNA: TGTGCCAGCAGCTCCCCCGGGGGGGCTTCCTACGAGCAGTACTTC. J is TRBJ2-7 and V is TRBV5-4; 8 bases align to TRBD2. The CDR3 runs 15 residues. Trimming at V came to 3 bases and at J to 1 base, leaving 6 bases not matched to a gene. CDR1 SGHNT and CDR2 YYREEE come from the germline V gene (reference sequence). Combining the CDR3 with reference TRBV5-4 and TRBJ2-7 gives the whole variable domain ETGVTQSPTHLIKTRGQQVTLRCSSQSGHNTVSWYQQALGQGPQFIFQYYREEENGRGNFPPRFSGLQFPNYSSELNVNALELDDSALYLCASSSPGGASYEQYFGPGTRLTVT.

The chain couples TRBV6-5 to TRBJ1-5; the match to TRBD1 covers 9 bases. The CDR3 consists of 15 residues. In germline, CDR1 is MNHEY, CDR2 SVGAGI. V was clipped by 6 bases and J by 7 bases; unmatched bases: 10. The CDR3 is CASRRKTGGGQPQHF. The CDR3 DNA is TGTGCCAGCAGGAGAAAGACAGGGGGGGGACAGCCCCAGCATTTT.

The chain has TRBV6-2 or TRBV6-3 and TRBJ2-1; maybe TRBD2 (6 bases). V was pared by 6 bases and J by 4 bases, with 13 bases between. This CDR3 region has 14 residues. Germline V CDR1 and CDR2: MNHEY, SVGEGT. Here the CDR3 reads CASSSGGVYNEQFF. The DNA for the CDR3 is TGTGCCAGCAGCTCCGGAGGGGTGTACAATGAGCAGTTCTTC.

A single count supports this clone. The chain links TRBV9 to TRBJ1-2; D is unresolved. The CDR3 loop spans 12 amino acids. With 0 bases removed from V and 5 bases from J, the gap between germline ends came to 5 bases. Germline CDR1 is SGDLS and CDR2 is YYNGEE. CDR3 sequence (DNA): TGTGCCAGCAGCGTAGAGCGTTATGGCTACACCTTC. Protein: CASSVERYGYTF.